This TCR beta chain appears in the sequencing data of a study of shared clonotypes between healthy human individuals. Produced via immunoSEQ multiplex PCR; TCRdb's table is partial and in-frame only. The data contain some 900,000 clones, around 80% of them singletons. This clone was counted between two and nine times. The antigen remains unidentified. Study-level points and caveats: Clonotypes which were not shared had lower generation probabilities than clonotypes that all four donors shared.

Germline lookup yields CDR1 SGHAT and CDR2 FQNNGV. With V trimmed by 2 bases and J by 7 bases, 12 bases remained unmatched. The length of the CDR3 is 16 residues. The chain uses TRBV11-2 and TRBJ2-7; 9 nucleotides align to TRBD1. What was sequenced was memory CD4+ T cells sorted from blood. The subset is: CD45RA-negative fraction. The sequence came from a man between 18 and 29 years old in good health. The CDR3 loop is CASSLKHGQGPLEQYF. The CDR3, as DNA: TGTGCCAGCAGCTTAAAGCACGGACAGGGGCCTTTGGAGCAGTACTTC.